This TCR beta chain was obtained from a study of T cell repertoires in cytomegalovirus infection. Study summary: Use of recently identified HLA-C-restricted and well-studied HLA-B-restricted CMV epitopes was part of the study.

Turning to this clonotype: Its antigen is still unknown.

Germline CDR1 reads KGHDR; CDR2 reads SFDVKD. The CDR3 totals 16 residues. The V end was cut by 3 bases, the J end by 8 bases, with 19 bases between. A single record per CDR3 protein comes from TCRdb applying MiXCR to the reads. The repertoire holds about 310,000 distinct CDR3 sequences, with roughly 25% as singletons. Source: cultured PBMCs, taken from culture after CMV antigen stimulation. The chain recombines TRBV24-1 with TRBJ2-1, with a possible D match to TRBD2 (5 bases). The receptor was isolated from a human donor in good health (CMV status not recorded). Some clones in this sample may be carry-over from other donors' samples. CDR3 sequence (DNA): TGTGCCACCAGTGATATCGGACTCAACGGGGTAGATGAGCAGTTCTTC. It is translated as CATSDIGLNGVDEQFF.